This TCR beta chain comes out of a study of STAT5B mutations in CD4+ large granular lymphocyte leukemia. V lost 3 bases, J lost 4 bases, and 18 bases lay in between. The CDR3 has 16 residues. Germline CDR1 and CDR2: SGHNT and YYREEE (reference sequence). Profiled with immunoSEQ multiplex PCR; TCRdb holds only in-frame clones, not every one. The sample lists about 21,000 clones, 70% occurring once. Material for sequencing was CD4+ T cells from blood buffy coats. The clonotype was recovered from a human donor in good health. This chain uses TRBV5-4 with TRBJ2-3; D perhaps matches TRBD2 (5 bases). Here the CDR3 DNA reads TGTGCCAGCAGCTCCTCCGGCCCTAGCTCTTCAGATACGCAGTATTTT. As protein: CASSSSGPSSSDTQYF.